This entry features one T cell receptor beta chain sequence. Its specificity is unknown. Libraries were prepared by immunoSEQ multiplex PCR; TCRdb keeps only in-frame clonotypes and omits some of them. This repertoire shows around 380,000 clones, less than 90% found once; its top ten account for around 3.4%. V lost 4 bases and J lost 6, with 16 bases in between. Per the germline V gene, CDR1 is SGHRS and CDR2 is YFSETQ. The CDR3 covers 14 residues. This specimen belongs to a study of Ad26.COV2.S vaccination and SARS-CoV-2 variants. Study context: Donor was in the COV1001 Ad26.COV2.S trial arm. Study-wide points: In vaccinated individuals, spike-specific CD8+ and CD4+ T cell responses reportedly displayed substantial breadth.

Treatment noted: roughly 18 received Ad26.COV2.S at low or high dose, single or two shots; about 5 received placebo; per-sample allocation not given. Specimens were obtained on day 63 following the first vaccine or placebo injection. This Boston cohort included adults aged 18-55 years. This specimen was peripheral blood, taken in a trial of Ad26.COV2.S vaccine versus placebo. The chain recombines TRBV5-1 with TRBJ1-2, with TRBD1 as a possible D gene (5 bases). This TCR was sampled from a person aged 18-60 years who received the Ad26.COV2.S COVID-19 vaccine or a placebo. Written as DNA, the CDR3 is TGCGCCAGCAGCCAAGGCGGGACGCGGAATGGCTACACCTTC. Protein sequence: CASSQGGTRNGYTF.